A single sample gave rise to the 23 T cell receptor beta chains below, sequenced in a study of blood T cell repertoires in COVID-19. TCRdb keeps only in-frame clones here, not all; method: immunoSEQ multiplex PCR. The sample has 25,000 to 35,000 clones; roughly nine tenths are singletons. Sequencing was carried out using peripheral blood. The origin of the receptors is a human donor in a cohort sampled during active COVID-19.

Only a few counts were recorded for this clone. The CDR3 sequence: CASRRYSYGNQPQHF. In nucleotides, the CDR3 is TGTGCCAGCAGGAGATATTCATATGGCAATCAGCCCCAGCATTTT. The genes are TRBV6-5 and TRBJ1-5; D is uncertain. CDR3 length: 15 residues. V was cut by 6 bases and J by 2 bases, with 14 bases left in between. Germline CDR1 and CDR2: MNHEY and SVGAGI.

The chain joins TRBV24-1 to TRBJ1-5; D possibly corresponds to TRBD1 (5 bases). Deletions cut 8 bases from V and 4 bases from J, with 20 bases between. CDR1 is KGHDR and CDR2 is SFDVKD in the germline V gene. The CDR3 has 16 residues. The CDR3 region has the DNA TGTGCCACCAATCACCCCGACAGAAGCCTAAATCAGCCCCAGCATTTT. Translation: CATNHPDRSLNQPQHF.

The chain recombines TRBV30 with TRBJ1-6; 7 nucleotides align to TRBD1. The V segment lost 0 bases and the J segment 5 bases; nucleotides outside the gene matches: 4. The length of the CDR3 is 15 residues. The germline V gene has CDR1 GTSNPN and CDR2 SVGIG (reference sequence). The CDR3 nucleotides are TGTGCCTGGAGTGTGTTAGGGGGCGATAATTCACCCCTCCACTTT. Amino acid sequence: CAWSVLGGDNSPLHF.

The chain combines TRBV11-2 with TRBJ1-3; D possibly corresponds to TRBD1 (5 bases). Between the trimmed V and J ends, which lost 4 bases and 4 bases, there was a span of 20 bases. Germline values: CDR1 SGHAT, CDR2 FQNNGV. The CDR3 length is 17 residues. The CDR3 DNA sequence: TGTGCCAGCAGCTCCAGTCGTACCCAGGGTCCGGGAAACACCATATATTTT. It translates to CASSSSRTQGPGNTIYF.

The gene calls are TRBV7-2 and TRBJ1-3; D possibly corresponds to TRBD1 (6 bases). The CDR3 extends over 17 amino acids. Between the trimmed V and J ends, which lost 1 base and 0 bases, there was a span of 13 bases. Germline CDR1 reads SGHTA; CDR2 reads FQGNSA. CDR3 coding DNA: TGTGCCAGCAGCTTAGGAGTGGGGGCCCTCTCTGGAAACACCATATATTTT. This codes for CASSLGVGALSGNTIYF. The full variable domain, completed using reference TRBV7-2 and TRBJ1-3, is GAGVSQSPSNKVTEKGKDVELRCDPISGHTALYWYRQSLGQGLEFLIYFQGNSAPDKSGLPSDRFSAERTGGSVSTLTIQRTQQEDSAVYLCASSLGVGALSGNTIYFGEGSWLTVV.

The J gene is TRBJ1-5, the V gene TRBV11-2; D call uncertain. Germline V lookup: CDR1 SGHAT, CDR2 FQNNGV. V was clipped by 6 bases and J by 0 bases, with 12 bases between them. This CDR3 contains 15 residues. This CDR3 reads CASSLSPTSNQPQHF. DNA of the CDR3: TGTGCCAGCAGTCTATCACCTACTAGCAATCAGCCCCAGCATTTT.

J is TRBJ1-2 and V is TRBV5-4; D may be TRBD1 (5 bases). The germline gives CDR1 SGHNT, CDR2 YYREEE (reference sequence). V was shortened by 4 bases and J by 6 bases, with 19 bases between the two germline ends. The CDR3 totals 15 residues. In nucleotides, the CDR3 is TGTGCCAGCAGCCCCGGCGCGGGCAGGGAGGATGGCTACACCTTC. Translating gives CASSPGAGREDGYTF. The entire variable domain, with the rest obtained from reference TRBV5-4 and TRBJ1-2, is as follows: ETGVTQSPTHLIKTRGQQVTLRCSSQSGHNTVSWYQQALGQGPQFIFQYYREEENGRGNFPPRFSGLQFPNYSSELNVNALELDDSALYLCASSPGAGREDGYTFGSGTRLTVV.

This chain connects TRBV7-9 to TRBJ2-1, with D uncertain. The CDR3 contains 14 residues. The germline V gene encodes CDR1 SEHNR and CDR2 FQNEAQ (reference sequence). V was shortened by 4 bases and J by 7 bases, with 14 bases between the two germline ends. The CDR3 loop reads CASSYLTSRNEQFF. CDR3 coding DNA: TGTGCCAGCAGCTACCTGACATCCCGAAATGAGCAGTTCTTC.

CDR3 in amino acids: CASSPRLGTDTQYF. As DNA, the CDR3 is TGTGCCAGCAGTCCCCGACTGGGCACAGATACGCAGTATTTT. The chain is built from TRBV2 and TRBJ2-3; D gene unclear. The ends were cut back, 5 bases at V and 1 base at J, with 10 bases in the middle. Per the germline V gene, CDR1 is SNHLY and CDR2 is FYNNEI. This CDR3 has 14 residues.

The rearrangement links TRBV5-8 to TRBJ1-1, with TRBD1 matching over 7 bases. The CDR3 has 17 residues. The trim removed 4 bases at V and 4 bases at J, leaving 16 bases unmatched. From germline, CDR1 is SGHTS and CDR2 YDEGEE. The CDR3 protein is CASSAAEWIYRGTEAFF. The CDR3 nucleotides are TGTGCCAGCAGCGCGGCTGAGTGGATCTACAGGGGCACTGAAGCTTTCTTT.

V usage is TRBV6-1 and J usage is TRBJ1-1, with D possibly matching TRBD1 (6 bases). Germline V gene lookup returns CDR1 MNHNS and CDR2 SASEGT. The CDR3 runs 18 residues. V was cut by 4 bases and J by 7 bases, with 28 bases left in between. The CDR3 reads CASSGNGDEGGDIGEAFF. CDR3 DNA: TGTGCCAGCAGTGGGAATGGTGATGAGGGAGGGGACATCGGTGAAGCTTTCTTT.

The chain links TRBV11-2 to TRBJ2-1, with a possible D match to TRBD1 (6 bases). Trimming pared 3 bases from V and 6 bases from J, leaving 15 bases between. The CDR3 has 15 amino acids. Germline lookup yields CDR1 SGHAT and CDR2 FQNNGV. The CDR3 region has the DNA TGTGCCAGCAGCTTTATTTGGGACACTGCCAATGAGCAGTTCTTC. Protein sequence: CASSFIWDTANEQFF.

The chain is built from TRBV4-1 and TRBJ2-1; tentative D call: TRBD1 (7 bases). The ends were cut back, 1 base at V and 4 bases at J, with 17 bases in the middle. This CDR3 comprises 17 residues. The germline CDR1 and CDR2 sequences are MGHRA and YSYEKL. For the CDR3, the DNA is TGCGCCAGCAGCCAAGCCGCGGCAGGGGGGTCTTACAATGAGCAGTTCTTC. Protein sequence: CASSQAAAGGSYNEQFF.

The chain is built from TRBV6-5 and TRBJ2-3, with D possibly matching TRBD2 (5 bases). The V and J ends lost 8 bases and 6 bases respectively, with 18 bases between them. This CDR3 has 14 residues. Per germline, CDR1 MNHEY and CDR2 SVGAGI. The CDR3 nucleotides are TGTGCCAGCGTGAGGGCAGGCGGAGTGGATACGCAGTATTTT. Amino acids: CASVRAGGVDTQYF.

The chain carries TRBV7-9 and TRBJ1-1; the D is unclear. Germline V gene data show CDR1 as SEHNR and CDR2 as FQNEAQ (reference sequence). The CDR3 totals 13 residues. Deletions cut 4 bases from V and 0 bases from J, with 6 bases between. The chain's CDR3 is CASSYPVNTEAFF. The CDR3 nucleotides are TGTGCCAGCAGCTATCCAGTGAACACTGAAGCTTTCTTT.

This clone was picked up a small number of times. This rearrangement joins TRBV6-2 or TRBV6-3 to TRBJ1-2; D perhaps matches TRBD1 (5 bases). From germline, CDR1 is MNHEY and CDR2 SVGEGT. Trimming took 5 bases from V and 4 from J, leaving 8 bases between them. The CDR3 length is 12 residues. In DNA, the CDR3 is TGTGCCAGCAGTAAGGACACCTATGGCTACACCTTC. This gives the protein CASSKDTYGYTF.

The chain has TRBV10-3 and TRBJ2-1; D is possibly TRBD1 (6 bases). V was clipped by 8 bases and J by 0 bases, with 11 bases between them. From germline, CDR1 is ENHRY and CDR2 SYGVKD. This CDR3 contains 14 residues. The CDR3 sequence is CAISDRNSYNEQFF. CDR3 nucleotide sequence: TGTGCCATCTCGGACAGAAACTCCTACAATGAGCAGTTCTTC.

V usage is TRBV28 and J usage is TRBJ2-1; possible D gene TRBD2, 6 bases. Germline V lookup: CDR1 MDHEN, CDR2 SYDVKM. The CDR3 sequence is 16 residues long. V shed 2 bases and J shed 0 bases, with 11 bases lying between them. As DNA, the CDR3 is TGTGCCAGCAGTTTAGGGGGGACGGGCTCCTACAATGAGCAGTTCTTC. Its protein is CASSLGGTGSYNEQFF.

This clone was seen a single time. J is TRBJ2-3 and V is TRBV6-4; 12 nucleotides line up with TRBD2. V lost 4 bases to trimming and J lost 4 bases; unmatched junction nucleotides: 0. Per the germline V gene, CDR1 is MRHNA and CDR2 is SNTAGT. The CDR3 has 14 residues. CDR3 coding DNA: TGTGCCAGCAGTGGGACTAGCGGGGCAGATACGCAGTATTTT. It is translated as CASSGTSGADTQYF.

The CDR3 DNA sequence: TGTGCCAGCAGCTTAACGGGACTAGGGGACAATCAGCCCCAGCATTTT. As protein: CASSLTGLGDNQPQHF. The chain has TRBV5-6 and TRBJ1-5, with D perhaps matching TRBD1 (5 bases). The germline V and J ends were trimmed by 2 bases and 3 bases, with 15 bases remaining between them. CDR3 size: 16 residues. CDR1 SGHDT and CDR2 YYEEEE come from the germline V gene.

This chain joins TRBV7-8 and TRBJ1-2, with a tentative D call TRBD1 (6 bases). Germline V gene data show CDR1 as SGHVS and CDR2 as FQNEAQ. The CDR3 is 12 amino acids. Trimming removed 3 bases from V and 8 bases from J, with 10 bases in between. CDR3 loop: CASSFGRGGYTF. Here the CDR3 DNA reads TGTGCCAGCAGCTTTGGAAGGGGGGGCTACACCTTC. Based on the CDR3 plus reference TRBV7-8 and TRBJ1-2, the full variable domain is GAGVSQSPRYKVAKRGQDVALRCDPISGHVSLFWYQQALGQGPEFLTYFQNEAQLDKSGLPSDRFFAERPEGSVSTLKIQRTQQEDSAVYLCASSFGRGGYTFGSGTRLTVV.

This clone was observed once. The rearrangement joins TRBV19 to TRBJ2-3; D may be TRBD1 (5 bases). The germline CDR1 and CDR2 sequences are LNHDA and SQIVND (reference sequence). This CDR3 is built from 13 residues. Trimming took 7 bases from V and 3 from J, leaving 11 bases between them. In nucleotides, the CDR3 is TGTGCCAGTACCCAGGGCTGGACAGATACGCAGTATTTT. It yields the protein CASTQGWTDTQYF.

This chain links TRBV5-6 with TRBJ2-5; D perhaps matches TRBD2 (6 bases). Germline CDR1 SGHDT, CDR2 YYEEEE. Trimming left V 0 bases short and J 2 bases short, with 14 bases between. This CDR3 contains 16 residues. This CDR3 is CASSLVAARGQETQYF. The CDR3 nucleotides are TGTGCCAGCAGCTTGGTAGCCGCTCGGGGGCAAGAGACCCAGTACTTC.